These T cell receptor beta chains were read from a single sample in a study of T cells in Graves' hyperthyroidism and ophthalmopathy. One entry per CDR3 protein results from TCRdb running MiXCR on the multiplex PCR reads. The sample gives roughly 420,000 distinct CDR3 sequences, 15% to 18% of which show up once; 13% to 15% is in the top ten. The source material was blood. Receptors were obtained from a woman aged 18-29 years with Graves' hyperthyroidism. The CDR3 runs from the conserved cysteine through the conserved F or W. The order of the fields is clone size, D gene, J gene, V gene, CDR3 DNA, CDR3 protein. D genes are given only for firm matches. Expanded clones are given a class, and other clones once, few, many or no size at all.

>few|NA|TRBJ2-4|TRBV28
TGTGCCAGCAAAATCGTCGGGACCAAAAACATTCAGTACTTC
CASKIVGTKNIQYF
>NA|TRBD1|TRBJ2-7|TRBV19
TGTGCCAGTAGTATAAGGGGGACAGGACCGATCTACGAGCAGTACTTC
CASSIRGTGPIYEQYF
>many|TRBD2|TRBJ2-1|TRBV20-1
TGCAGTGCGAATTTTCCGACTAGCGGGACCGATGAGCAGTTCTTC
CSANFPTSGTDEQFF
>few|TRBD1|TRBJ1-2|TRBV7-9
TGTGCCAGCAGTGCCGGGACAGGACCGAACTATGGCTACACCTTC
CASSAGTGPNYGYTF
>many|NA|TRBJ2-7|TRBV3-1
TGTGCCAGCAGCCCGGGGCCTGGCTACGAGCAGTACTTC
CASSPGPGYEQYF
>many|NA|TRBJ1-1|TRBV7-3
TGTGCCAGCAGCTCCTCCCCAACAGGGAGCACTGAAGCTTTCTTT
CASSSSPTGSTEAFF
>many|NA|TRBJ2-3|TRBV20-1
TGCAGTGCTGCCCGGACAGATACGCAGTATTTT
CSAARTDTQYF
>many|NA|TRBJ2-4|TRBV28
TGTGCCAGCAGTTTAGACAGGATAGCCAAAAACATTCAGTACTTC
CASSLDRIAKNIQYF
>NA|TRBD2|TRBJ2-5|TRBV9
TGTGCCAGCAGCGGACTAGCGGGGGGGCATCGAGAGACCCAGTACTTC
CASSGLAGGHRETQYF
>few|NA|TRBJ2-1|TRBV18
TGTGCCAGCTCAGCTATGCGGGGTGCGTCCTACAATGAGCAGTTCTTC
CASSAMRGASYNEQFF
>NA|NA|TRBJ2-5|TRBV7-6
TGTGCCAGCAGGCCCCTGGGGGAAGAGACCCAGTACTTC
CASRPLGEETQYF
>many|NA|TRBJ2-1|TRBV12-3/TRBV12-4
TGTGCCAGCAGTTTCCAGGGTTTGTACAATGAGCAGTTCTTC
CASSFQGLYNEQFF
>few|TRBD1|TRBJ1-5|TRBV20-1
TGCAGTGCTAGACGGGGGACAGATATCAAGCCCCAGCATTTT
CSARRGTDIKPQHF
>many|TRBD1|TRBJ1-1|TRBV10-3
TGTGCCATCAGCACAGGGGGTACTGAAGCTTTCTTT
CAISTGGTEAFF
>many|NA|TRBJ2-7|TRBV11-2
TGTGCCAGCAGCTTAGGTACAGGGATCTACGAGCAGTACTTC
CASSLGTGIYEQYF
>many|NA|TRBJ2-1|TRBV7-2
TGTGCCAGCAGCCCCGCCGGGACGCTATCCTACAATGAGCAGTTCTTC
CASSPAGTLSYNEQFF
>NA|NA|TRBJ2-6|TRBV24-1
TGTGCCACCAGTGACGGGGGTACAGGGGCCAACGTCCTGACTTTC
CATSDGGTGANVLTF
>few|TRBD2|TRBJ2-2|TRBV18
TGTGCCAGCTCACCACCCCTCCTAGCGGGGGGCCCCACCGGGGAGCTGTTTTTT
CASSPPLLAGGPTGELFF
>NA|NA|TRBJ2-7|TRBV19
TGTGCCAGTAGTTTCAGGGGTCGTTCCTACGAGCAGTACTTC
CASSFRGRSYEQYF
>few|NA|TRBJ1-5|TRBV28
TGTGCCAGCAGTGTCACAGGGAATCAGCCCCAGCATTTT
CASSVTGNQPQHF
>few|NA|TRBJ1-4|TRBV20-1
TGCAGTGCTAAGGGTCCGGGACTGAGAAATGAAAAACTGTTTTTT
CSAKGPGLRNEKLFF
>many|NA|TRBJ1-4|TRBV5-1
TGCGCCAGCAGCTTGGCTGCAAGGTCAAAACTGTTTTTT
CASSLAARSKLFF
>many|NA|TRBJ1-1|TRBV9
TGTGCCAGCAGCGTCGATCCGAGGGGGACTGAAGCTTTCTTT
CASSVDPRGTEAFF
>many|NA|TRBJ2-3|TRBV11-1
TGTGCCAGCAGCCACGACAAACATCGCACAGATACGCAGTATTTT
CASSHDKHRTDTQYF
>few|NA|TRBJ2-2|TRBV20-1
TGCAGTGCTAGAAGAAACGGGGAGCTGTTTTTT
CSARRNGELFF
>few|TRBD1|TRBJ2-2|TRBV2
TGTGCCAGCAGCGGACAGGGACCGAACACCGGGGAGCTGTTTTTT
CASSGQGPNTGELFF
>many|NA|TRBJ1-2|TRBV4-3
TGCGCCAGCAGCCAAGATTCGGCAGCCTACGGCTATGGCTACACCTTC
CASSQDSAAYGYGYTF
>many|NA|TRBJ1-5|TRBV5-1
TGCGCCAGCAGCTTGGGGGGCGCGTATCAGCCCCAGCATTTT
CASSLGGAYQPQHF
>many|NA|TRBJ2-5|TRBV5-8
TGTGCCAGCAGCCGGAACCGAGAGACCCAGTACTTC
CASSRNRETQYF